Below, 24 T cell receptor beta chains from the same sample are listed, as sequenced in a study of technical replicates of blood from a handful of donors. Here immunoSEQ multiplex PCR was the method, and the copy in TCRdb shows in-frame clones only, minus some. The sample records around 61,000 clones, around 97% being singletons. Sequencing was carried out using T cells isolated from PBMCs. The receptors were sampled from a human donor in good health.

The J gene is TRBJ1-2, the V gene TRBV5-1; no clear D. CDR1 and CDR2 from the germline V gene are SGHRS and YFSETQ. With 0 bases removed from V and 3 bases from J, the gap between germline ends came to 15 bases. The CDR3 is 16 residues long. Here the CDR3 reads CASSLGEVRSHYGYTF. CDR3 DNA: TGCGCCAGCAGCTTGGGGGAGGTCAGGTCCCACTATGGCTACACCTTC.

The V call is TRBV7-3, the J call TRBJ2-7; no definite D call. Looked up from germline, CDR1 is SGHTA and CDR2 is FQGTGA. The CDR3 is 14 residues long. Trimming removed 1 base from V and 1 base from J, with 8 bases in between. The CDR3 DNA follows: TGTGCCAGCAGCTTAATGGCAGCGTCCTACGAGCAGTACTTC. Its protein product is CASSLMAASYEQYF. The complete variable domain, with remaining parts taken from reference TRBV7-3 and TRBJ2-7, reads GAGVSQTPSNKVTEKGKYVELRCDPISGHTALYWYRQSLGQGPEFLIYFQGTGAADDSGLPNDRFFAVRPEGSVSTLKIQRTERGDSAVYLCASSLMAASYEQYFGPGTRLTVT.

This clone is a singleton in its sample. The chain carries TRBV6-1 and TRBJ1-2, with D possibly being TRBD1 (5 bases). The CDR3 loop spans 11 amino acids. Per the germline V gene, CDR1 is MNHNS and CDR2 is SASEGT. V gave up 4 bases and J gave up 8 bases, with 8 bases separating them. CDR3 nucleotide sequence: TGTGCCAGCAGTGGCGGGGGGGGCTACACCTTC. As protein: CASSGGGGYTF.

The CDR3 protein is CATGRAYEQYF. The CDR3, as DNA: TGTGCCACAGGGAGGGCATACGAGCAGTACTTC. The rearrangement uses TRBV6-5 and TRBJ2-7; 7 bases fit TRBD2. The length of the CDR3 is 11 residues. The germline V gene encodes CDR1 MNHEY and CDR2 SVGAGI. Trimming at V came to 10 bases and at J to 4 bases, leaving 4 bases not matched to a gene.

This clone was recorded only once. The V and J genes are TRBV9 and TRBJ2-3; 9 nucleotides line up with TRBD2. This CDR3 region has 16 residues. CDR1 and CDR2 from the germline V gene are SGDLS and YYNGEE. V lost 4 bases, J lost 0 bases, and 6 bases stayed unmatched. CDR3 amino acids: CASSSLAGVSTDTQYF. In DNA, the CDR3 is TGTGCCAGCAGCTCCTTAGCGGGGGTTAGCACAGATACGCAGTATTTT.

The chain carries TRBV5-1 and TRBJ2-1, with TRBD2 matching 7 bases. Germline values: CDR1 SGHRS, CDR2 YFSETQ. The CDR3 length is 16 residues. V gave up 1 base and J gave up 4 bases; unmatched junction bases: 8. CDR3 sequence reads: CASSLYEGGPYNEQFF. The CDR3 DNA reads TGCGCCAGCAGCTTGTACGAGGGAGGGCCATACAATGAGCAGTTCTTC.

The genes are TRBV5-1 and TRBJ2-1, with TRBD1 as a possible D gene (5 bases). Germline CDR1 and CDR2: SGHRS and YFSETQ. Trimming pared 4 bases from V and 4 bases from J, leaving 15 bases between. This CDR3 has 15 residues. The CDR3 sequence is CASSPDPAGYNEQFF. DNA for the CDR3: TGCGCCAGCAGCCCGGACCCGGCAGGGTACAATGAGCAGTTCTTC.

The chain combines TRBV7-6 with TRBJ1-1; tentative D call: TRBD1 (5 bases). CDR3 length: 15 residues. From germline, CDR1 is SGHVS and CDR2 FNYEAQ. The V end was cut by 2 bases, the J end by 3 bases, with 13 bases between. The CDR3 sequence is CASSLRGGADTEAFF. DNA of the CDR3: TGTGCCAGCAGCTTAAGGGGTGGGGCAGACACTGAAGCTTTCTTT.

With respect to this clone: Other DNA sequences in the same sample also yield this CDR3. This chain joins TRBV29-1 and TRBJ2-5, with 14 bases matching TRBD2. Germline assignment: CDR1 SQVTM and CDR2 ANQGSEA. CDR3 size: 14 residues. J lost 2 bases, V lost 6 bases, and 2 bases had no gene match. The CDR3 bases are TGCAGCGTCGGACTAGCGGGGGGACAAGAGACCCAGTACTTC. This sequence encodes CSVGLAGGQETQYF.

This clone was recorded once. The V gene is TRBV4-1, the J gene TRBJ1-2; 7 bases match TRBD1. The germline V gene has CDR1 MGHRA and CDR2 YSYEKL. After removal of 1 base from V and 4 bases from J, the junction contained 9 bases not matched to a gene. CDR3 length: 16 amino acids. This CDR3 is CASSQGGWTGGYGYTF. In DNA form, the CDR3 reads TGCGCCAGCAGCCAAGGGGGATGGACAGGAGGCTATGGCTACACCTTC.

The chain is built from TRBV1 and TRBJ2-7; the table assigns TRBD2, which was not confirmed against the DNA. TRBV1 is reported as a pseudogene. The CDR3 runs 19 residues. The CDR3 protein is CTSSQEECCRAGASYEQYF. DNA for the CDR3: TGCACCAGCAGCCAAGAAGAATGTTGTAGGGCGGGAGCCTCCTACGAGCAGTACTTC.

The rearrangement uses TRBV9 and TRBJ1-5, with 9 bases identical to TRBD1. The CDR3 has 16 amino acids. The germline gives CDR1 SGDLS, CDR2 YYNGEE. The V and J ends lost 0 bases and 0 bases, in that order; junction bases with no gene match: 1. The CDR3 region has the DNA TGTGCCAGCAGCGTAGGGACAGGGGATAGCAATCAGCCCCAGCATTTT. This translates into CASSVGTGDSNQPQHF.

The chain recombines TRBV18 with TRBJ1-5; D might be TRBD1 (6 bases). Between the trimmed V and J ends, which lost 3 bases and 0 bases, there was a span of 9 bases. The CDR3 length is 15 residues. Per germline, CDR1 KGHSH and CDR2 LQKENI. CDR3 nucleotides: TGTGCCAGCTCACCGACAGGATATAGCAATCAGCCCCAGCATTTT. Translated: CASSPTGYSNQPQHF.

The V and J genes are TRBV10-2 and TRBJ1-1; no definite D call. Germline CDR1 is WSHSY and CDR2 is SAAADI. V lost 5 bases and J lost 1, with 11 bases in between. The CDR3 contains 14 residues. CDR3 residues: CASSFQRGNTEAFF. The CDR3 DNA reads TGCGCCAGCAGTTTTCAGCGGGGGAACACTGAAGCTTTCTTT.

V is TRBV27 and J is TRBJ1-4, with D tentatively TRBD1 (5 bases). Trimming cost V 3 bases and J 4 bases, with 15 bases left between them. This CDR3 region has 16 residues. Germline V gene data show CDR1 as MNHEY and CDR2 as SMNVEV (reference sequence). CDR3 sequence reads: CASSFRAGLINEKLFF. CDR3 bases: TGTGCCAGCAGTTTTAGAGCAGGGCTTATTAATGAAAAACTGTTTTTT.

This rearrangement joins TRBV27 to TRBJ2-1; TRBD1 matches at 7 bases. This CDR3 spans 14 amino acids. Germline V lookup: CDR1 MNHEY, CDR2 SMNVEV (reference sequence). V was pared by 2 bases and J by 5 bases, with 3 bases of the junction left unmatched. The DNA for the CDR3 is TGTGCCAGCAGTTTAGGGGACAGTCACAATGAGCAGTTCTTC. It encodes CASSLGDSHNEQFF.

V usage is TRBV15 and J usage is TRBJ2-7; TRBD2 matches 7 bases. V lost 2 bases to trimming and J lost 3 bases; unmatched junction nucleotides: 7. Germline values: CDR1 LNHNV, CDR2 YYDKDF (reference sequence). The CDR3 sequence is 15 residues long. CDR3 sequence (DNA): TGTGCCACCAGCAGATCGGGACTAAGAGTCTACGAGCAGTACTTC. Its translation is CATSRSGLRVYEQYF.

The V call is TRBV11-2, the J call TRBJ1-1; D is perhaps TRBD1 (5 bases). Germline V gene lookup returns CDR1 SGHAT and CDR2 FQNNGV. The CDR3 has 13 amino acids. Trimming took 3 bases from V and 7 from J, leaving 12 bases between them. CDR3 DNA sequence: TGTGCCAGCAGCTTGGGAGGGGTTCGTGAAGCTTTCTTT. As protein: CASSLGGVREAFF.

This chain uses TRBV5-1 with TRBJ2-1; D uncertain. The CDR3 spans 14 residues. Trimming cost V 4 bases and J 4 bases, with 12 bases left between them. Germline V gives CDR1 SGHRS, CDR2 YFSETQ. CDR3 sequence: CASSDPGPYNEQFF. The DNA for the CDR3 is TGCGCCAGCAGCGATCCGGGTCCTTACAATGAGCAGTTCTTC.

The chain links TRBV21-1 to TRBJ2-1; the table's D call, TRBD1, has no DNA check behind it. TRBV21-1 is listed as a pseudogene. The CDR3 is made up of 16 amino acids. The CDR3 nucleotides are TGTGCCAGCAGCAAAGCACGCCGCGGGACAGGCCATGAGCAGTTCTTC. As protein: CASSKARRGTGHEQFF.

This chain connects TRBV29-1 to TRBJ2-3; TRBD1 agrees at 8 bases. Looked up from germline, CDR1 is SQVTM and CDR2 is ANQGSEA. V dropped 6 bases and J dropped 4; count of bases not matched to a gene: 9. This CDR3 region has 14 residues. CDR3 amino acids: CSVEIGQGPDTQYF. The CDR3 nucleotides read TGCAGCGTCGAAATCGGACAGGGCCCAGATACGCAGTATTTT.

The DNA for the CDR3 is TGTGCCAGCAGTACTCCGGGACTAGCGGGAGTTGAGCAGTACTTC. Its translation is CASSTPGLAGVEQYF. The gene calls are TRBV28 and TRBJ2-7, with TRBD2 matching 14 bases. The CDR3 totals 15 residues. CDR1 and CDR2 from the germline V gene are MDHEN and SYDVKM. J gave up 7 bases and V 5 bases, and 7 bases lay outside the gene matches.

The V gene is TRBV7-3, the J gene TRBJ2-3; D possibly corresponds to TRBD2 (5 bases). There are 14 residues in the CDR3. V lost 5 bases and J lost 0, with 9 bases in between. Germline lookup yields CDR1 SGHTA and CDR2 FQGTGA. The CDR3 nucleotides are TGTGCCAGCAGCCTCGGGGTGAGCACAGATACGCAGTATTTT. Its translation is CASSLGVSTDTQYF.

The rearrangement uses TRBV30 and TRBJ2-7, with 7 positions matching TRBD1. The ends lost 7 bases at V and 2 bases at J; junction bases unmatched: 8. Per the germline V gene, CDR1 is GTSNPN and CDR2 is SVGIG (reference sequence). This CDR3 spans 13 amino acids. Here the CDR3 reads CAYQRGLAYEQYF. CDR3 nucleotide sequence: TGTGCCTACCAGAGGGGGCTCGCCTACGAGCAGTACTTC.